The T cell receptor (beta chain) described here comes from a study of graft-versus-host responses after intestinal transplantation. Looking at the study overall: The study gave all recipients anti-thymocyte globulin induction, then tacrolimus and steroids for approximately three years. General observations from the study: GvH clones occurred in recipient marrow; some first appeared in ileum or blood.

There are a few counts of this clone. What it binds is unknown. Trimming cost V 4 bases and J 3 bases; bases outside gene matches: 12. Germline CDR1 reads SGHNT; CDR2 reads YYREEE (reference sequence). This CDR3 has 16 residues. Profiling relied on immunoSEQ multiplex PCR, and the TCRdb table lists in-frame clones only, not all of them. The data contain roughly 60,000 clones, about 90% of them singletons. The source is a human patient who received an intestinal transplant, so some T cells may come from the graft donor. The chain combines TRBV5-4 with TRBJ1-2; 7 bases are a match to TRBD1. The sample here was PBMCs, taken 26 days after transplant. The DNA of the CDR3 is TGTGCCAGCAGCCATTTCTCGGGACAGCCTCACTATGGCTACACCTTC. Translation: CASSHFSGQPHYGYTF.